This TCR beta chain was obtained from a study of CD8+ T cells in alopecia areata. RNA was extracted and reverse transcribed into cDNA as the sequencing template. TCRdb keeps only in-frame clones here, not all; method: immunoSEQ multiplex PCR. Of roughly 150,000 clones detected, less than 65% appear once; the ten largest clones hold approximately 20%. The V segment lost 5 bases and the J segment 5 bases; nucleotides outside the gene matches: 11. This CDR3 has 15 residues. CDR1 and CDR2 from the germline V gene are MNHNS and SASEGT. The gene calls are TRBV6-1 and TRBJ2-7; 8 bases line up with TRBD1. The sequenced sample was CD8+ T cells sorted from blood, obtained at week 0. The TCR was taken from a human donor with alopecia areata. The CDR3 DNA sequence: TGTGCCAGCAGTCCCCTCCGGGACAGGAACCACGAGCAGTACTTC. Translated: CASSPLRDRNHEQYF.